Listed below are T cell receptor beta chains from one sample, sequenced in a study of T cell responses to AZD1222 COVID-19 vaccine. Assay: immunoSEQ multiplex PCR; the TCRdb copy retains only in-frame clones and omits some. The repertoire holds approximately 100,000 clones, with 90% as singletons. The sequences come from peripheral blood, collected on day 0 of AZD1222 vaccination. All receptors come from an adult in good health. Both conserved end residues are part of each CDR3. The D gene is left open where the match is weak. Part of the rows lack a size; the others show once, few, many or a class for expanded clones.

d_call,v_call,j_call,cdr3_length,clone_size,cdr3_nt,cdr3_aa
NA,TRBV5-1,TRBJ1-2,16,NA,TGCGCCAGCAGCTTGGGGCTCCCGGGACAACGCTATGGCTACACCTTC,CASSLGLPGQRYGYTF
NA,TRBV6-4,TRBJ1-3,14,NA,TGTGCCAGCATTGCAGGGGTGAAAGGAAACACCATATATTTT,CASIAGVKGNTIYF
NA,TRBV7-3,TRBJ1-2,13,NA,TGTGCCAGCAGCTTAAACGGTGGGGATGGCTACACCTTC,CASSLNGGDGYTF
TRBD2,TRBV10-2,TRBJ2-7,16,NA,TGCGCCAGCAGTGAGTCGGCGGGGGGTAAAGCGGACGAGCAGTACTTC,CASSESAGGKADEQYF
NA,TRBV28,TRBJ1-5,15,NA,TGTGCCAGCAGGCCGCAGGGCGCTAGGGATCAGCCCCAGCATTTT,CASRPQGARDQPQHF
NA,TRBV2,TRBJ1-2,15,NA,TGTGCCAGCAGTTCGGTAGCCATAGCTAACTATGGCTACACCTTC,CASSSVAIANYGYTF
NA,TRBV3-1/TRBV3-2,TRBJ1-1,15,NA,TGTGCCAGCACCACAGAGGGGTTCAGTAAGACTGAAGCTTTCTTT,CASTTEGFSKTEAFF
NA,TRBV21-1,TRBJ1-3,16,NA,TGTGCCAGCAGCATAGGATCGGGGCGTCCCAGAAACACCATATATTTT,CASSIGSGRPRNTIYF
TRBD2,TRBV5-1,TRBJ2-5,14,NA,TGCGCCAGCAGCTTAGGGACTACTCAAGAGACCCAGTACTTC,CASSLGTTQETQYF
NA,TRBV1,TRBJ1-6,17,NA,TGCACCAGCAGCCAAGACCGTGGGACGGATAATAATTCACCCCTCCACTTT,CTSSQDRGTDNNSPLHF
TRBD1,TRBV2,TRBJ1-2,14,NA,TGTGCCAGCAGAGCGACAGGGGGTTCCTATGGCTACACCTTC,CASRATGGSYGYTF
NA,TRBV7-9,TRBJ1-6,14,NA,TGTGCCAGCAGAAAAGGGAACCACAATTCACCCCTCCACTTT,CASRKGNHNSPLHF
TRBD1,TRBV15,TRBJ1-5,19,NA,TGTGCCACCAGCAGTTCCCTACAGGGGGCTATGATCAGCAATCAGCCCCAGCATTTT,CATSSSLQGAMISNQPQHF
NA,TRBV13,TRBJ2-1,11,NA,TGTGCCAGCAGCCAGGCGAATGAGCAGTTCTTC,CASSQANEQFF
NA,TRBV7-2,TRBJ1-2,15,NA,TGTGCCAGCAGCTTAGGCAGCTTCAACGCCGACGGCTACACCTTC,CASSLGSFNADGYTF
NA,TRBV2,TRBJ1-5,18,NA,TGTGCCAGCAGTATAACCCTATGGGGGGGATCGAGCAATCAGCCCCAGCATTTT,CASSITLWGGSSNQPQHF
TRBD2,TRBV5-4,TRBJ2-7,16,NA,TGTGCCAGCAGCTCTGAGACTAGCGGGGGGGCTGACGAGCAGTACTTC,CASSSETSGGADEQYF
NA,TRBV6-5,TRBJ1-1,13,NA,TGTGCCAGCAATACGGGTAGCTGGGCTGAAGCTTTCTTT,CASNTGSWAEAFF
NA,TRBV7-2,TRBJ1-3,15,NA,TGTGCCAGCAGCTTATGGGGGGACTCTGGAAACACCATATATTTT,CASSLWGDSGNTIYF
NA,TRBV5-5,TRBJ1-3,16,NA,TGTGCCAGCAGCTTGGGCACCGGTGACTCTGGAAACACCATATATTTT,CASSLGTGDSGNTIYF
NA,TRBV28,TRBJ1-2,14,NA,TGTGCCAGCAGGGCCCGAGGCAGTATCCATGGCTACACCTTC,CASRARGSIHGYTF
TRBD2,TRBV23-1,TRBJ2-1,20,NA,TGCGCCAGCAGTCCCGGGACTAGCGGGCCTGCTCCTGATACCTACAATGAGCAGTTCTTC,CASSPGTSGPAPDTYNEQFF
NA,TRBV3-1/TRBV3-2,TRBJ1-6,14,NA,TGTGCCAGCTCCCAAGCCTTGAGGGATTCACCCCTCCACTTT,CASSQALRDSPLHF
TRBD1,TRBV4-1,TRBJ1-2,15,NA,TGCGCCAGCAGACCAACAGGGGCAAGGGGCTATGGCTACACCTTC,CASRPTGARGYGYTF
TRBD1,TRBV19,TRBJ1-5,16,once,TGTGCCAGTAGTAGAAGCAGGGGGGGCGAGCATCAGCCCCAGCATTTT,CASSRSRGGEHQPQHF
NA,TRBV6-5,TRBJ2-5,14,NA,TGTGCCAGCAGCCTGAGGGGGGGGCAAGAGACCCAGTACTTC,CASSLRGGQETQYF
NA,TRBV6-1,TRBJ1-1,14,NA,TGTGCCAGCAGTGAATCCCCAGGAGAAACTGAAGCTTTCTTT,CASSESPGETEAFF
NA,TRBV4-1,TRBJ2-2,15,once,TGCGCCAGCAGCCACCAAAAGGGGGATACCGGGGAGCTGTTTTTT,CASSHQKGDTGELFF
TRBD2,TRBV10-1,TRBJ2-7,15,NA,TGCGCCAGCAGGGAGCGGGGGAGCCTCACCTACGAGCAGTACTTC,CASRERGSLTYEQYF
NA,TRBV4-1,TRBJ1-5,15,NA,TGCGCCAGCAGCCAAGCGCGGGAGGGCGGTCAGCCCCAGCATTTT,CASSQAREGGQPQHF
TRBD2,TRBV5-6,TRBJ2-7,16,NA,TGTGCCAGCAGCTTGGCTAGCGGGGGGGCCTTAGAAGAGCAGTACTTC,CASSLASGGALEEQYF
TRBD1,TRBV28,TRBJ2-7,14,once,TGTGCCAGCAGGTCTCCGGGACAGTCCTACGAGCAGTACTTC,CASRSPGQSYEQYF
NA,TRBV19,TRBJ2-2,14,NA,TGTGCCAGTAGTACTGACGGACCTACCGGGGAGCTGTTTTTT,CASSTDGPTGELFF
TRBD1,TRBV7-8,TRBJ1-6,16,NA,TGTGCCAGCAGCTCGACCGACAGGGAGTTTAATTCACCCCTCCACTTT,CASSSTDREFNSPLHF
NA,TRBV6-1,TRBJ1-5,15,NA,TGTGCCAGCAGTGAGCTGGACGGGAGCAATCAGCCCCAGCATTTT,CASSELDGSNQPQHF
TRBD1,TRBV27,TRBJ2-7,16,once,TGTGCCAGCAGTCTCGCCGCCGCAGGGGGTAGCTACGAGCAGTACTTC,CASSLAAAGGSYEQYF
TRBD1,TRBV5-1,TRBJ2-5,14,NA,TGCGCCAGCAGCGGCCTTACAGGGGTCGAGACCCAGTACTTC,CASSGLTGVETQYF
TRBD1,TRBV5-1,TRBJ2-7,15,NA,TGCGCCAGCAGCCTGGGACAGGGGATCTCCTACGAGCAGTACTTC,CASSLGQGISYEQYF
NA,TRBV7-9,TRBJ2-1,14,NA,TGTGCCAGCAGCTTAGTAGCTTACGGGAGTGAGCAGTTCTTC,CASSLVAYGSEQFF
NA,TRBV4-2,TRBJ1-5,15,few,TGTGCCAGCAGCCAAGATCCTCTTTCAGATCAGCCCCAGCATTTT,CASSQDPLSDQPQHF
TRBD2,TRBV7-2,TRBJ2-3,15,NA,TGTGCCAGCAGCTTAGGGGGACTATTGAGGGATCCGCAGTATTTT,CASSLGGLLRDPQYF
TRBD2,TRBV4-1,TRBJ2-3,15,NA,TGCGCCAGCAGCCAGGCGGGGGGTGGCCCAGATACGCAGTATTTT,CASSQAGGGPDTQYF
NA,TRBV5-1,TRBJ1-1,14,NA,TGCGCCAGCAGCTTGGAGGCAGGGGACACTGAAGCTTTCTTT,CASSLEAGDTEAFF
NA,TRBV2,TRBJ2-3,15,once,TGTGCCAGCAGTGAGATCCCGGGGAGTACAGATACGCAGTATTTT,CASSEIPGSTDTQYF
NA,TRBV13,TRBJ1-2,16,once,TGTGCCAGCAGCTTATCAGGGGAAGACGTTAACTATGGCTACACCTTC,CASSLSGEDVNYGYTF
NA,TRBV12-3/TRBV12-4,TRBJ1-1,13,NA,TGTGCCAGCAGTTTAAAGGTGGAGACTGAAGCTTTCTTT,CASSLKVETEAFF
NA,TRBV5-1,TRBJ2-5,13,once,TGCGCCAGCACCCTTACGGGGTTCGAGACCCAGTACTTC,CASTLTGFETQYF
NA,TRBV6-1,TRBJ1-6,13,NA,TGTGCCAGCAGTGACAGGGTATGGTCACCCCTCCACTTT,CASSDRVWSPLHF
TRBD2,TRBV7-6,TRBJ2-7,15,NA,TGTGCCAGCAGTCTACTGACTAGCGGGGACCACGAGCAGTACTTC,CASSLLTSGDHEQYF
NA,TRBV5-1,TRBJ1-3,13,NA,TGCGCCAGCGGGAGGAGACCTGGAAACACCATATATTTT,CASGRRPGNTIYF
NA,TRBV5-8,TRBJ1-5,12,NA,TGTGCCAGCAGCCCAGTTAATCAGCCCCAGCATTTT,CASSPVNQPQHF
TRBD1,TRBV2,TRBJ1-1,16,few,TGTGCCAGCAGTGTCCGGGACAGGGGTGGTTGGACTGAAGCTTTCTTT,CASSVRDRGGWTEAFF